Listed below are T cell receptor beta chains from one sample, sequenced in a study of cytomegalovirus exposure and HLA in healthy donors. Sequencing used immunoSEQ multiplex PCR; TCRdb keeps in-frame clones, though not all of them. The table has roughly 150,000 clones, around four fifths seen once. The material sequenced was PBMCs. These receptors came from a male donor in good health and CMV-seronegative. Both conserved end residues are part of each CDR3. Each record gives: D gene, V gene, J gene, clone size, CDR3 DNA, CDR3 protein. The D gene is left open where the match is weak. Clone size is not always given. Where it is, it says once, few, many or a class for expanded clones.

>-|TRBV27|TRBJ2-7|-
TGTGCCAGCAGTTCGGTGAGGCGGGGGCCCTACGAGCAGTACTTC
CASSSVRRGPYEQYF
>-|TRBV2|TRBJ2-1|-
TGTGCCAGCAAGCGGGCGATTGATGAGCAGTTCTTC
CASKRAIDEQFF
>-|TRBV7-8|TRBJ2-5|-
TGTGCCAGCACAAGAACGCTAGAATCCCAAGAGACCCAGTACTTC
CASTRTLESQETQYF
>-|TRBV9|TRBJ2-3|-
TGTGCCAGCAGCGTAAGCCCTAGGTCCGGCGTTAGCACAGATACGCAGTATTTT
CASSVSPRSGVSTDTQYF
>-|TRBV30|TRBJ1-2|-
TGTGCCTGGAGTTTGACAGTGTATGGCTACACCTTC
CAWSLTVYGYTF
>TRBD2|TRBV6-6|TRBJ2-7|-
TGTGCCAGCAGCATGGAGCGGGGGGCCCCTACGTTGAGGCAGTACTTC
CASSMERGAPTLRQYF
>-|TRBV5-6|TRBJ1-1|-
TGTGCCAGCAGCTTGGGGTGGACCGGGGGGACTGAAGCTTTCTTT
CASSLGWTGGTEAFF
>TRBD1|TRBV6-1|TRBJ1-1|once
TGTGCCAGCATCATAGGACAGGGGGACACTGAAGCTTTCTTT
CASIIGQGDTEAFF
>TRBD1|TRBV5-1|TRBJ1-2|-
TGCGCCAGCAGCCCAGGGACAGGGACTGGCTACACCTTC
CASSPGTGTGYTF
>-|TRBV7-3|TRBJ1-1|once
TGTGCCAGCAGCTTAACGCCAGGGGTGAACACTGAAGCTTTCTTT
CASSLTPGVNTEAFF
>-|TRBV27|TRBJ2-6|-
TGTGCCAGCTTCTCCCTTTCGGAACAGGCCTCCGGGGCCAACGTCCTGACTTTC
CASFSLSEQASGANVLTF
>-|TRBV6-6|TRBJ1-5|-
TGTGCCAGCAGTTACCAGGGAAGCAATCAGCCCCAGCATTTT
CASSYQGSNQPQHF